Described below is a single TCR beta chain sequence and its context. Its cognate antigen is unknown. The assay was immunoSEQ multiplex PCR, and TCRdb's table has in-frame clones only and misses some. The data contain tens of thousands of clones, 85% to 95% of them singletons. This sample was taken from a study of graft-versus-host responses after intestinal transplantation. Overall study: For approximately three years after anti-thymocyte globulin induction, all recipients took tacrolimus and steroids. Study-wide findings and caveats: Detected in recipient marrow were GvH clones, some of which were first observed in ileum or blood. Those patients showing graft-donor T cell macrochimerism displayed high graft-versus-host to host-versus-graft clonal ratios in allografts.

This CDR3 has 15 amino acids. Germline V CDR1 and CDR2: MDHEN, SYDVKM. The V and J ends lost 7 bases and 7 bases, in that order; junction bases with no gene match: 15. Specimen: unstimulated CD8+ T cells sorted from spleen or lymph node cells, collected before transplant. The TCR originated in a human donor who was the organ donor for an intestinal transplant. The rearrangement links TRBV28 to TRBJ2-7, with 8 bases matching TRBD1. CDR3 in amino acids: CASTEAQTGVGEQYF. CDR3 coding DNA: TGTGCCAGCACCGAAGCCCAGACAGGGGTCGGGGAGCAGTACTTC.